This is a list of T cell receptor beta chains from one sample in a study of shared clonotypes between healthy human individuals. Clones were read by immunoSEQ multiplex PCR, and TCRdb kept only the in-frame ones, dropping some. Of 2 million to 2.5 million clones in the sample, about 90% are singletons; the top ten hold around 0.38%. Sequenced sample: naive CD4+ T cells from PBMCs. The receptors stem from a man aged 18 to 30 in good health. Some clones in this sample may be carry-over from other donors' samples. Each CDR3 is given with its conserved first and last residue. The D gene is left open where the match is weak. Part of the rows lack a size; the others show once, few, many or a class for expanded clones.

V gene: TRBV2; J gene: TRBJ1-2; D gene: -; clone size: -; CDR3 protein: CASSEGDGSYTF; CDR3 DNA: TGTGCCAGCAGTGAAGGGGACGGGAGCTACACCTTC
V gene: TRBV10-3; J gene: TRBJ1-2; D gene: -; clone size: -; CDR3 protein: CAISESVRAASFYGYTF; CDR3 DNA: TGTGCCATCAGTGAGTCGGTTAGGGCCGCGTCTTTCTATGGCTACACCTTC
V gene: TRBV7-3; J gene: TRBJ2-6; D gene: -; clone size: -; CDR3 protein: CASSKHSAAGANVLTF; CDR3 DNA: TGTGCCAGCAGCAAACACTCCGCGGCTGGGGCCAACGTCCTGACTTTC
V gene: TRBV6-6; J gene: TRBJ2-4; D gene: -; clone size: few; CDR3 protein: CASGAPRDIQYF; CDR3 DNA: TGTGCCAGCGGCGCACCAAGGGACATTCAGTACTTC
V gene: TRBV5-1; J gene: TRBJ2-7; D gene: TRBD2; clone size: -; CDR3 protein: CASSGGTSGSSYEQYF; CDR3 DNA: TGCGCCAGCAGCGGCGGGACTAGCGGGAGTTCCTACGAGCAGTACTTC
V gene: TRBV18; J gene: TRBJ2-3; D gene: -; clone size: -; CDR3 protein: CASSKDPLRADTQYF; CDR3 DNA: TGTGCCAGTTCGAAAGACCCCTTGAGGGCAGATACGCAGTATTTT
V gene: TRBV7-8; J gene: TRBJ1-1; D gene: -; clone size: -; CDR3 protein: CASSPGGLLNTEAFF; CDR3 DNA: TGTGCCAGCAGCCCGGGGGGACTCCTGAACACTGAAGCTTTCTTT
V gene: TRBV27; J gene: TRBJ2-1; D gene: -; clone size: -; CDR3 protein: CASSPVLVTVGNEQFF; CDR3 DNA: TGTGCCAGCAGCCCGGTGCTTGTCACCGTAGGCAATGAGCAGTTCTTC
V gene: TRBV30; J gene: TRBJ2-7; D gene: TRBD1; clone size: -; CDR3 protein: CAWTRDSYEQYF; CDR3 DNA: TGTGCCTGGACCCGGGACAGCTACGAGCAGTACTTC
V gene: TRBV19; J gene: TRBJ1-4; D gene: -; clone size: -; CDR3 protein: CASSMIEGTNEKLFF; CDR3 DNA: TGTGCCAGTAGTATGATCGAGGGGACTAATGAAAAACTGTTTTTT
V gene: TRBV19; J gene: TRBJ2-4; D gene: -; clone size: -; CDR3 protein: CASSIIVRRANIQYF; CDR3 DNA: TGTGCCAGTAGTATTATAGTCCGTAGGGCGAACATTCAGTACTTC
V gene: TRBV23-1; J gene: TRBJ2-3; D gene: -; clone size: -; CDR3 protein: CASSRGRDPRTDTQYF; CDR3 DNA: TGCGCCAGCAGTCGGGGGCGGGATCCTCGCACAGATACGCAGTATTTT
V gene: TRBV28; J gene: TRBJ2-1; D gene: -; clone size: -; CDR3 protein: CASSPGTLYNEQFF; CDR3 DNA: TGTGCCAGCAGTCCGGGGACCCTGTACAATGAGCAGTTCTTC
V gene: TRBV7-9; J gene: TRBJ2-1; D gene: TRBD2; clone size: -; CDR3 protein: CASSLSSSGSYNEQFF; CDR3 DNA: TGTGCCAGCAGCTTAAGTTCTAGCGGCTCCTACAATGAGCAGTTCTTC
V gene: TRBV11-2; J gene: TRBJ1-1; D gene: -; clone size: -; CDR3 protein: CASSLFTWDTEAFF; CDR3 DNA: TGTGCCAGCAGCTTATTTACCTGGGACACTGAAGCTTTCTTT
V gene: TRBV28; J gene: TRBJ2-2; D gene: -; clone size: -; CDR3 protein: CASSLGSVGNTGELFF; CDR3 DNA: TGTGCCAGCAGTTTGGGGTCCGTTGGGAACACCGGGGAGCTGTTTTTT
V gene: TRBV11-2; J gene: TRBJ1-2; D gene: -; clone size: -; CDR3 protein: CASSLRVQHGYTF; CDR3 DNA: TGTGCCAGCAGCCTCCGGGTCCAGCATGGCTACACCTTC
V gene: TRBV27; J gene: TRBJ2-2; D gene: -; clone size: -; CDR3 protein: CASSHLGWQTGTGELFF; CDR3 DNA: TGTGCCAGCAGCCACTTAGGCTGGCAGACGGGCACCGGGGAGCTGTTTTTT
V gene: TRBV5-1; J gene: TRBJ1-3; D gene: TRBD1; clone size: -; CDR3 protein: CASSLPGTGSGNTIYF; CDR3 DNA: TGCGCCAGCAGCCTCCCCGGGACAGGGAGCGGAAACACCATATATTTT
V gene: TRBV9; J gene: TRBJ2-7; D gene: -; clone size: -; CDR3 protein: CASSRKQGYEQYF; CDR3 DNA: TGTGCCAGCAGCAGAAAACAGGGCTACGAGCAGTACTTC
V gene: TRBV18; J gene: TRBJ1-4; D gene: -; clone size: -; CDR3 protein: CASSPVDSLNEKLFF; CDR3 DNA: TGTGCCAGCTCACCCGTGGACAGCCTTAATGAAAAACTGTTTTTT
V gene: TRBV29-1; J gene: TRBJ2-2; D gene: TRBD2; clone size: -; CDR3 protein: CSVEPLGLAGGPNTGELFF; CDR3 DNA: TGCAGCGTTGAACCTTTGGGGCTAGCGGGAGGCCCGAACACCGGGGAGCTGTTTTTT
V gene: TRBV18; J gene: TRBJ1-1; D gene: TRBD1; clone size: -; CDR3 protein: CASSPSRVQGAKRNTEAFF; CDR3 DNA: TGTGCCAGCTCACCCTCTCGCGTACAGGGGGCGAAGAGGAATACTGAAGCTTTCTTT
V gene: TRBV12-5; J gene: TRBJ2-7; D gene: TRBD1; clone size: -; CDR3 protein: CASAETGDEQYF; CDR3 DNA: TGTGCTAGTGCCGAGACAGGGGACGAGCAGTACTTC
V gene: TRBV6-6; J gene: TRBJ2-7; D gene: -; clone size: once; CDR3 protein: CASSYPPRQYF; CDR3 DNA: TGTGCCAGCAGCTACCCGCCGAGGCAGTACTTC
V gene: TRBV9; J gene: TRBJ2-1; D gene: TRBD2; clone size: -; CDR3 protein: CASSVGGPGLANEQFF; CDR3 DNA: TGTGCCAGCAGCGTAGGCGGCCCGGGACTAGCCAATGAGCAGTTCTTC
V gene: TRBV21-1; J gene: TRBJ2-1; D gene: -; clone size: once; CDR3 protein: CASHLKGDNEQFF; CDR3 DNA: TGTGCCAGCCACCTCAAGGGGGACAATGAGCAGTTCTTC
V gene: TRBV9; J gene: TRBJ2-1; D gene: TRBD2; clone size: -; CDR3 protein: CASSPLAGDNEQFF; CDR3 DNA: TGTGCCAGCAGCCCGCTAGCGGGCGACAATGAGCAGTTCTTC
V gene: TRBV10-2; J gene: TRBJ1-5; D gene: -; clone size: few; CDR3 protein: CASSELDQPQHF; CDR3 DNA: TGCGCCAGCAGTGAATTGGATCAGCCCCAGCATTTT
V gene: TRBV6-4; J gene: TRBJ2-3; D gene: TRBD2; clone size: -; CDR3 protein: CASSSLAGVVVWPQYF; CDR3 DNA: TGTGCCAGCAGTTCCTTAGCGGGAGTAGTGGTGTGGCCGCAGTATTTT
V gene: TRBV28; J gene: TRBJ2-2; D gene: -; clone size: once; CDR3 protein: CASGNVWGANTGELFF; CDR3 DNA: TGTGCCAGCGGAAACGTTTGGGGGGCGAACACCGGGGAGCTGTTTTTT
V gene: TRBV9; J gene: TRBJ2-2; D gene: TRBD2; clone size: once; CDR3 protein: CASSAPLSGGSTGELFF; CDR3 DNA: TGTGCCAGCAGCGCCCCCCTAAGCGGGGGAAGCACCGGGGAGCTGTTTTTT
V gene: TRBV4-1; J gene: TRBJ1-4; D gene: -; clone size: -; CDR3 protein: CASSQAFTGRFGLFF; CDR3 DNA: TGCGCCAGCAGCCAAGCCTTTACAGGGAGGTTTGGACTGTTTTTT
V gene: TRBV2; J gene: TRBJ2-1; D gene: -; clone size: -; CDR3 protein: CASSVGYLNEQFF; CDR3 DNA: TGTGCCAGCAGTGTCGGCTACCTTAATGAGCAGTTCTTC
V gene: TRBV6-5; J gene: TRBJ2-2; D gene: TRBD2; clone size: -; CDR3 protein: CASSYRLAANTGELFF; CDR3 DNA: TGTGCCAGCAGTTACAGACTAGCGGCGAACACCGGGGAGCTGTTTTTT
V gene: TRBV29-1; J gene: TRBJ2-3; D gene: -; clone size: -; CDR3 protein: CSVRLQYTDTQYF; CDR3 DNA: TGCAGCGTTCGTCTTCAGTACACAGATACGCAGTATTTT
V gene: TRBV29-1; J gene: TRBJ1-2; D gene: TRBD1; clone size: -; CDR3 protein: CSVGGQVGYGYTF; CDR3 DNA: TGCAGCGTTGGGGGACAGGTCGGCTATGGCTACACCTTC
V gene: TRBV7-8; J gene: TRBJ2-7; D gene: -; clone size: -; CDR3 protein: CASSLAARDLDSYEQYF; CDR3 DNA: TGTGCCAGCAGCTTAGCCGCTCGAGATTTGGACAGCTACGAGCAGTACTTC
V gene: TRBV19; J gene: TRBJ1-2; D gene: -; clone size: -; CDR3 protein: CASSIAGTNNYGYTF; CDR3 DNA: TGTGCCAGTAGTATAGCCGGGACAAACAACTATGGCTACACCTTC
V gene: TRBV11-2; J gene: TRBJ1-3; D gene: -; clone size: -; CDR3 protein: CASSLAGGAGATIYF; CDR3 DNA: TGTGCCAGCAGCTTAGCGGGCGGGGCGGGAGCCACCATATATTTT
V gene: TRBV10-3; J gene: TRBJ1-5; D gene: -; clone size: -; CDR3 protein: CATSQGGSNQPQHF; CDR3 DNA: TGTGCCACCTCGCAGGGTGGCAGCAATCAGCCCCAGCATTTT
V gene: TRBV5-1; J gene: TRBJ1-2; D gene: TRBD1; clone size: once; CDR3 protein: CASSPTGGTVLRGYTF; CDR3 DNA: TGCGCCAGCAGCCCCACCGGGGGGACAGTGTTACGTGGCTACACCTTC
V gene: TRBV6-1; J gene: TRBJ2-2; D gene: TRBD2; clone size: -; CDR3 protein: CASRPGGGWTGELFF; CDR3 DNA: TGTGCCAGCCGGCCGGGGGGAGGGTGGACCGGGGAGCTGTTTTTT
V gene: TRBV11-2; J gene: TRBJ2-7; D gene: TRBD1; clone size: -; CDR3 protein: CASSSRDRGFEQYF; CDR3 DNA: TGTGCCAGCAGCTCCCGGGACAGGGGATTTGAGCAGTACTTC
V gene: TRBV2; J gene: TRBJ2-3; D gene: TRBD1; clone size: -; CDR3 protein: CASSPRGTGQGRTDTQYF; CDR3 DNA: TGTGCCAGCAGCCCTAGGGGGACGGGACAGGGTAGAACAGATACGCAGTATTTT
V gene: TRBV28; J gene: TRBJ2-7; D gene: -; clone size: -; CDR3 protein: CASSLYGRGRAYEQYF; CDR3 DNA: TGTGCCAGCAGTTTATATGGCAGGGGACGAGCCTACGAGCAGTACTTC
V gene: TRBV15; J gene: TRBJ2-2; D gene: -; clone size: -; CDR3 protein: CATSRRQGGTGELFF; CDR3 DNA: TGTGCCACCAGCAGAAGACAGGGAGGTACCGGGGAGCTGTTTTTT
V gene: TRBV18; J gene: TRBJ2-6; D gene: -; clone size: once; CDR3 protein: CASSLTGSGANVLTF; CDR3 DNA: TGTGCCAGCTCTCTCACGGGTTCTGGGGCCAACGTCCTGACTTTC
V gene: TRBV18; J gene: TRBJ1-3; D gene: -; clone size: -; CDR3 protein: CASSSLGQGPGNTIYF; CDR3 DNA: TGTGCCAGCTCATCACTCGGGCAGGGGCCTGGAAACACCATATATTTT